The sequence of this T cell receptor (beta chain) was determined in a study of early T cells in non-severe SARS-CoV-2 infection (dated by TCRdb to about 2021). For the wider study: TCR sequencing used bulk RNA from unsorted whole blood, so alpha and beta chains could not be paired.

Points the paper makes about the study in general: VDJdb matching was skewed toward anti-spike CD8 responses and likely underestimated virus-specific expansions, missing private and CD4 specificities.

In its sample, this clonotype was seen many times. The target of this receptor is not known. Per-base quality was not reported, and no clone a single base away is much larger than it. Set within a cohort of healthcare workers in London, UK, this nested case-control study involved weekly PCR testing of nasopharyngeal swabs along with blood sampling. Healthcare workers were enrolled in the week of the UK lockdown, from 23 to 31 March 2020, and were followed every week for up to roughly 16 weeks. Libraries were prepared through 5' RACE. This sample was sequenced with a NextSeq 500. To correct for sequencing error and PCR bias, the TCR library protocol tagged individual cDNA molecules with unique molecular identifiers. Both TCR alpha and beta chains were sequenced, and tight co-correlation was observed between alpha and beta sequence abundances in each sample. On the authors' methods: Decombinator V4 was used to annotate TCR sequences for V gene, J gene and CDR3. Expanded TCRs were defined as changing significantly between any two time points under a Poisson model with p below 0.0001. TCR abundances were normalised to the total number of TCRs sequenced per sample and expressed as counts per million. A search of VDJdb, accessed on 1 November 2021, was run for TCRs annotated to CMV, EBV and SARS-CoV-2, with TCRs annotated for multiple antigens excluded. Using fastp at Q25 and MiXCR, TCRdb reprocessed the public reads and kept productive beta chains. Entries are consolidated by CDR3 protein sequence, retaining the most common genes and DNA. The V and J calls come from TCRdb's annotation, not from the publication. This sample is represented by roughly 25,000 distinct CDR3 sequences; roughly 4.1% of them were singletons. The ten biggest clones cover about 4.4% of the sample.

The sequence was collected from an adult who was a healthcare worker with PCR-confirmed SARS-CoV-2 infection or an uninfected control (not recorded which). The sequenced sample consisted of whole blood.

CDR3 region: CATSARGISYNEQFF. The bases are TGTGCCACCAGCGCAAGGGGGATTTCCTACAATGAGCAGTTCTTC. The chain is assembled from TRBV24-1 and TRBJ2-1; 6 matching bases give a weak D call of TRBD1. V loses 7 bases, J loses 1 base, and the germline ends lie 13 bases apart. For CDR1 and CDR2, the germline V gene lists KGHDR and SFDVKD. The CDR3 sequence holds 15 residues, the cysteine and phenylalanine included. Just the 45-base CDR3 DNA is kept, in frame starting at base 1.